This is a list of T cell receptor beta chains from one sample in a study of cytomegalovirus exposure and HLA in healthy donors. Sequenced by immunoSEQ multiplex PCR; TCRdb stores in-frame clones only, minus some. The top ten clones hold about a tenth of a sample with 100,000 or so clones, roughly 71% of them seen once. Input material: PBMCs. The receptors here all came from a man aged 35-49 years in good health and CMV-seropositive. Both conserved end residues are part of each CDR3. Each record gives: V gene, D gene, J gene, clone size, CDR3 DNA, CDR3 protein. A D gene is named only where the DNA matches it firmly. Size tells how often a clone was seen (once, few, many) or the class of an expanded clone, and some rows leave it out.

>TRBV7-2|TRBD2|TRBJ2-5|once
TGTGCCAGCAGCTTACAGCGGGGTATGGAGACCCAGTACTTC
CASSLQRGMETQYF
>TRBV6-1|NA|TRBJ2-1|few
TGTGCCAGCAGTGACCTCTACAATGAGCAGTTCTTC
CASSDLYNEQFF
>TRBV5-1|TRBD2|TRBJ2-1|once
TGCGCCAGCAGCTCGGGACTAGCGGATTTGGATGGGCAGTTCTTC
CASSSGLADLDGQFF
>TRBV7-2|NA|TRBJ2-7|NA
TGTGCCAGCAGCTCTGTCGGGTTCACCTACGAGCAGTACTTC
CASSSVGFTYEQYF
>TRBV6-1|TRBD1|TRBJ1-2|few
TGTGCCAGCAGAGCGGGACAGGGCCATGGCTACACCTTC
CASRAGQGHGYTF
>TRBV11-3|NA|TRBJ1-1|NA
TGTGCCAGCAGCTTGACCGGGATCTACCTCCCGAGGAACACTGAAGCTTTCTTT
CASSLTGIYLPRNTEAFF
>TRBV29-1|NA|TRBJ1-1|NA
TGCAGCGTTTTCTTGGGGACAGAAGCTTTCTTT
CSVFLGTEAFF
>TRBV6-5|TRBD1|TRBJ2-7|NA
TGTGCCAGCAGTCAGACAGGGGGCGGCGAGCAGTACTTC
CASSQTGGGEQYF
>TRBV20-1|NA|TRBJ1-1|NA
TGCAGTGTGTGGCAGATTAATGAAGCTTTCTTT
CSVWQINEAFF
>TRBV6-6|NA|TRBJ2-2|few
TGTGCCAGCAGTCAATCAGCGACAGGGAACACCGGGGAGCTGTTTTTT
CASSQSATGNTGELFF
>TRBV27|TRBD2|TRBJ2-1|NA
TGTGCCACCGCTAGCGGGAGAGGCAATGAGCAGTTCTTC
CATASGRGNEQFF
>TRBV2|NA|TRBJ1-1|NA
TGTGCCAGCAGTGTGGGGGGTCTACGAGGGATGGAAGCTTTCTTT
CASSVGGLRGMEAFF
>TRBV5-1|NA|TRBJ1-5|NA
TGCGCCAGCAGCTTGGAGCGAAATCAGCCCCAGCATTTT
CASSLERNQPQHF
>TRBV19|NA|TRBJ2-2|NA
TGTGCCAGTAGCCACATCAGGGGAAGGAACACCGGGGAGCTGTTTTTT
CASSHIRGRNTGELFF
>TRBV5-1|NA|TRBJ1-3|once
TGCGCCAGCAACCAGCTGCCGGGTGGAAACACCATATATTTT
CASNQLPGGNTIYF
>TRBV7-2|TRBD1|TRBJ2-3|NA
TGTGCCAGCAGTAAGGGACAGCCTAGCACAGATACGCAGTATTTT
CASSKGQPSTDTQYF
>TRBV4-2|NA|TRBJ2-7|NA
TGTGCCAGCAGCCAATTCCAGGCGGGTTCCTACGAGCAGTACTTC
CASSQFQAGSYEQYF
>TRBV29-1|NA|TRBJ2-3|NA
TGCAGCGTTGCATCTAGCGGCACAGATACGCAGTATTTT
CSVASSGTDTQYF
>TRBV13|NA|TRBJ2-7|NA
TGTGCCAGCAGCTTTCAGTTGGGGGGCGAGCAGTACTTC
CASSFQLGGEQYF
>TRBV7-9|NA|TRBJ2-7|NA
TGTGCCAGCAGCCCCGTAAGATACGGCGGGATGTACGAGCAGTACTTC
CASSPVRYGGMYEQYF
>TRBV4-3|TRBD2|TRBJ2-1|NA
TGCGCCAGCAGCCTCGGGACTAGCGGGAGGGCTGGCCACAATGAGCAGTTCTTC
CASSLGTSGRAGHNEQFF
>TRBV19|NA|TRBJ1-3|NA
TGTGCCTGTCAAGAGTACGGGAACGGAAACACCATATATTTT
CACQEYGNGNTIYF
>TRBV28|TRBD1|TRBJ1-2|NA
TGTGCCAGCAGTGGGGACAGAGCTAACTATGGCTACACCTTC
CASSGDRANYGYTF
>TRBV10-3|TRBD2|TRBJ2-1|NA
TGTGCCATCAGAGGGGCGGGAGGGAACAACAATGAGCAGTTCTTC
CAIRGAGGNNNEQFF
>TRBV19|NA|TRBJ1-1|NA
TGTGCCAGTAGTATAGCAGTGAACACTGAAGCTTTCTTT
CASSIAVNTEAFF
>TRBV11-2|TRBD2|TRBJ2-5|NA
TGTGCCAGCAGCTTACAGGGACTAGGAGAGACCCAGTACTTC
CASSLQGLGETQYF
>TRBV30|TRBD1|TRBJ1-1|NA
TGTGCCTGGAGTACTCCAGACAGGGGGCGGGGGGGCACTGAGGCTTTCTTT
CAWSTPDRGRGGTEAFF
>TRBV6-5|NA|TRBJ2-5|NA
TGTGCCAGCAGTTACTCGGCGGGTGAGGAGACCCAGTACTTC
CASSYSAGEETQYF
>TRBV7-7|NA|TRBJ2-5|NA
TGTGCTAGCAGCCAGAGCATTAGCCGCCAAGAGACCCAGTACTTC
CASSQSISRQETQYF
>TRBV29-1|NA|TRBJ2-5|NA
TGCAGCGTCAGGACAGGAGGGGAGACCCAGTACTTC
CSVRTGGETQYF
>TRBV7-7|TRBD1|TRBJ2-1|once
TGTGCTAGCAGCCCGGGACAGGGATCAGGCGAGCAGTTCTTC
CASSPGQGSGEQFF
>TRBV29-1|NA|TRBJ2-7|NA
TGCAGCGTGCGAAAGACGGCGGCCTACGAGCAGTACTTC
CSVRKTAAYEQYF
>TRBV9|TRBD2|TRBJ2-2|NA
TGTGCCAGCAGCGGGGAACTAGCGGGAGCGACCGGGGAGCTGTTTTTT
CASSGELAGATGELFF
>TRBV30|NA|TRBJ1-2|few
TGTGCCTGGAGTGTACTCAGGGGATGGGGCTACACCTTC
CAWSVLRGWGYTF
>TRBV7-8|NA|TRBJ2-1|NA
TGTGCCAGCAGCTTCTGGGGCGGTGAGCAGTTCTTC
CASSFWGGEQFF
>TRBV6-5|NA|TRBJ1-1|NA
TGTGCCAGCAGTTACTCGGCCAGGCTGAACACTGAAGCTTTCTTT
CASSYSARLNTEAFF
>TRBV6-1|TRBD2|TRBJ2-4|NA
TGTGCCAGCAGTGAAGGACTAGCGGGAGCCAAAAACATTCAGTACTTC
CASSEGLAGAKNIQYF
>TRBV4-2|NA|TRBJ2-1|NA
TGTGCCAGCAGCCAAGATCCGGCGGGGGCTTACAATGAGCAGTTCTTC
CASSQDPAGAYNEQFF
>TRBV29-1|TRBD2|TRBJ2-7|NA
TGCAGCGTTGAAAAGCTGCTAGCGGGCGCCTACGAGCAGTACTTC
CSVEKLLAGAYEQYF
>TRBV7-9|TRBD1|TRBJ2-2|NA
TGTGCCAGCAGCCCTCGACAGGGGGCAAGAACCGGGGAGCTGTTTTTT
CASSPRQGARTGELFF
>TRBV28|NA|TRBJ1-1|NA
TGTGCCAGCAGACTGCAACTGTACACTGAAGCTTTCTTT
CASRLQLYTEAFF
>TRBV4-3|NA|TRBJ1-2|NA
TGCGCCAGCAGCCAAGATCGCCAGGGATCCTATGGCTACACCTTC
CASSQDRQGSYGYTF
>TRBV6-5|NA|TRBJ2-1|NA
TGTGCCAGCAGTCACGGGGGGCGCTACAATGAGCAGTTCTTC
CASSHGGRYNEQFF
>TRBV27|NA|TRBJ1-1|NA
TGTGCCAGCCGTTTGTCTGGGGCGTGGACTGAAGCTTTCTTT
CASRLSGAWTEAFF
>TRBV7-8|TRBD1|TRBJ1-5|NA
TGTGCCAGCAGCCCCGGGACAGGGAAGGGTCAGCCCCAGCATTTT
CASSPGTGKGQPQHF
>TRBV15|TRBD1|TRBJ2-7|NA
TGTGCCACCAGCAACCCCGGGACAGGGGTCGGGGAGCAGTACTTC
CATSNPGTGVGEQYF
>TRBV6-5|TRBD2|TRBJ2-7|NA
TGTGCCAGCAGCGGGACTAGCAGCTACGAGCAGTACTTC
CASSGTSSYEQYF
>TRBV14|TRBD2|TRBJ2-3|NA
TGTGCCAGCAGCGATTATAAGGGACTAGCGGGAACAGATACGCAGTATTTT
CASSDYKGLAGTDTQYF
>TRBV7-8|NA|TRBJ1-1|few
TGTGCCAGCAGCTTAGTATCGGGGAACACTGAAGCTTTCTTT
CASSLVSGNTEAFF
>TRBV28|NA|TRBJ1-5|NA
TGTGCCAGCAGAGACCGGAGAGGCAATCAGCCCCAGCATTTT
CASRDRRGNQPQHF
>TRBV28|TRBD1|TRBJ2-7|NA
TGTGCCAGCAGTCCGACAGGGTTAACCTACGAGCAGTACTTC
CASSPTGLTYEQYF
>TRBV7-7|NA|TRBJ2-1|NA
TGTGCCAGCAGCTTATCTACCAACAATGAGCAGTTCTTC
CASSLSTNNEQFF
>TRBV25-1|NA|TRBJ1-1|NA
TGTGCCAGCAGTCTTCAGACAGGGAACACTGAAGCTTTCTTT
CASSLQTGNTEAFF
>TRBV1|NA|TRBJ2-3|NA
TGCACCAGCGCTGGACTCACCACAGATACGCAGTATTTT
CTSAGLTTDTQYF
>TRBV4-3|NA|TRBJ2-7|NA
TGCGCCAGCAGCCAAGAGTGGCAGGGTACCTACGAGCAGTACTTC
CASSQEWQGTYEQYF
>TRBV28|NA|TRBJ1-1|NA
TGTGCCAGCAGTTTCACCCAGGGAAACACTGAAGCTTTCTTT
CASSFTQGNTEAFF
>TRBV18|TRBD1|TRBJ2-6|few
TGTGCCAGCTCACCACTAAAAGGGGGCGCTGGGGCCAACGTCCTGACTTTC
CASSPLKGGAGANVLTF